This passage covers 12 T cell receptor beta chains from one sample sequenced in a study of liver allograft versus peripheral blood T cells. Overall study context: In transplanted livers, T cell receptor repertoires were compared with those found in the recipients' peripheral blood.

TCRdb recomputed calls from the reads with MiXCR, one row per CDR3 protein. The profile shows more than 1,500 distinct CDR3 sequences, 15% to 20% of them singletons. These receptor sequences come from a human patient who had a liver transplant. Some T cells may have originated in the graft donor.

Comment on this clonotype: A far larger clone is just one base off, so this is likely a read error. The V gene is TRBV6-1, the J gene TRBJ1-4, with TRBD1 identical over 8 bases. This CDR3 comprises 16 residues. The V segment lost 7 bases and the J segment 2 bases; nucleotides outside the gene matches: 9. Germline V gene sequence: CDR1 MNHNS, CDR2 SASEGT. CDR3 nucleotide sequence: TGTGCCAGCACTCTAAGATCAGGGGGCACTAATGAAAAACTGTTTTTT. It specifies CASTLRSGGTNEKLFF.

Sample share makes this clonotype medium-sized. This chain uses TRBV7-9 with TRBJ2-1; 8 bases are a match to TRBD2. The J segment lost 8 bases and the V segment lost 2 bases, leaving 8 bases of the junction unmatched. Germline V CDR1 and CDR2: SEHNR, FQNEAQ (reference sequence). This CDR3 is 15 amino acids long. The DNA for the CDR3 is TGTGCCAGCAGCTTACGTGCGGGAGGATGGGATGAGCAGTTCTTC. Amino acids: CASSLRAGGWDEQFF.

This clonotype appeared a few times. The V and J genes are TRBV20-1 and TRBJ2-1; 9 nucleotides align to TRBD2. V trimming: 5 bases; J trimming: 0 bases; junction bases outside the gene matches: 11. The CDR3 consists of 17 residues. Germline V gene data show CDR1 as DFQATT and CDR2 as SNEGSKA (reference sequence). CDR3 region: CSAGVGASGNSYNEQFF. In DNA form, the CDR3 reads TGCAGTGCTGGAGTAGGGGCTAGCGGGAACTCCTACAATGAGCAGTTCTTC.

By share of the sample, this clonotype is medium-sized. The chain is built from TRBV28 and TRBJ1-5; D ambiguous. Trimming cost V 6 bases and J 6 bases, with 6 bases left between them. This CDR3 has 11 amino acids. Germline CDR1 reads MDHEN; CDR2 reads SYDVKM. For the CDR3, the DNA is TGTGCCAGCAGCCATACTCAGCCCCAGCATTTT. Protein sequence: CASSHTQPQHF.

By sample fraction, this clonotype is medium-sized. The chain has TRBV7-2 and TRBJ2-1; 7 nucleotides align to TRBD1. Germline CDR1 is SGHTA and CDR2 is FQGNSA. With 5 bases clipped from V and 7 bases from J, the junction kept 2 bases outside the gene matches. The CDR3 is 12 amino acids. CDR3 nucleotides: TGTGCCAGCAGCCCACAGGGGAATGAGCAGTTCTTC. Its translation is CASSPQGNEQFF.

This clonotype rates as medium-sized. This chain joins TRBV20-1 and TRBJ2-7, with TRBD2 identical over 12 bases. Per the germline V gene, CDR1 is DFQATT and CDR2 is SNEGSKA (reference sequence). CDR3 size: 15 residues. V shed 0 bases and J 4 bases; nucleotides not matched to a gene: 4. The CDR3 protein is CSARELAGGWYEQYF. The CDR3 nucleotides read TGCAGTGCTAGAGAACTAGCGGGAGGTTGGTACGAGCAGTACTTC.

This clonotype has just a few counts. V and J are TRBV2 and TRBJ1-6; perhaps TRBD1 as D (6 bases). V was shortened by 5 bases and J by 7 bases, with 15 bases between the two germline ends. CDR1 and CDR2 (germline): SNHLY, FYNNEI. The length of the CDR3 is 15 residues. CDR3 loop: CASSTLQGSNSPLHF. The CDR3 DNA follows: TGTGCCAGCAGTACATTACAGGGATCAAATTCACCCCTCCACTTT.

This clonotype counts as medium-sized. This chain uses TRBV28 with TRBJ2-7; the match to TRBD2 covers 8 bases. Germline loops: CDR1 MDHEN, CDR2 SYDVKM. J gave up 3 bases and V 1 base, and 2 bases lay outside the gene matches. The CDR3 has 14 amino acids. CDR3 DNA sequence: TGTGCCAGCAGTTTATATCTAGCGGGCTACGAGCAGTACTTC. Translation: CASSLYLAGYEQYF.

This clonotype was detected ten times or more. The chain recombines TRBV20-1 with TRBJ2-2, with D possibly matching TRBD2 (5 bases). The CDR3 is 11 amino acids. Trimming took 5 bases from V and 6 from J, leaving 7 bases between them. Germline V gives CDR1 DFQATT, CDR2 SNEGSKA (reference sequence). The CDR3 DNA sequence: TGCAGTGCTCGAGGGTCCGGGGAGCTGTTTTTT. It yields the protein CSARGSGELFF.

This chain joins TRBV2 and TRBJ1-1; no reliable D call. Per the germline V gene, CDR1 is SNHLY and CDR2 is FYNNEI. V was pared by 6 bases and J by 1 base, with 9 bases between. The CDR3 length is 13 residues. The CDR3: CASSVGENTEAFF. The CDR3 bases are TGTGCCAGCAGCGTTGGGGAGAACACTGAAGCTTTCTTT.

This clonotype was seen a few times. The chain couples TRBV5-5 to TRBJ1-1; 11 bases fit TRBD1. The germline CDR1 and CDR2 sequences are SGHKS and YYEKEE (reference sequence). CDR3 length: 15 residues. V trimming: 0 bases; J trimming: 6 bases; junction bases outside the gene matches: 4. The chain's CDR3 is CASSLGDRGGSEAFF. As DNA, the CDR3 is TGTGCCAGCAGCTTGGGGGACAGGGGGGGATCTGAAGCTTTCTTT.

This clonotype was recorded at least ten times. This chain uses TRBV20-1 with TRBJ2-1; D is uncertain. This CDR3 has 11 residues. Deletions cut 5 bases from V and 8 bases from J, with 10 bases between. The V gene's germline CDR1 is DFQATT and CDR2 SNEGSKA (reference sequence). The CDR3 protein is CSAGLEDEQFF. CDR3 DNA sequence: TGCAGTGCTGGTCTAGAAGATGAGCAGTTCTTC.